One and the same sample provided the 31 T cell receptor beta chains below, sequenced in a study of brain T cells in children with intractable seizures. Assay: immunoSEQ multiplex PCR; the TCRdb copy retains only in-frame clones and omits some. Of hundreds of thousands of clones in the sample, roughly 92% are singletons; the top ten hold 4.5% to 7%. The time point is: blood from clinic visit 5 months post-surgery; TSC patient then seizure free. Sequencing was performed on peripheral blood, taken 5 to 6 months after surgery. Receptors originate from a boy in the first two years of life with tuberous sclerosis and intractable seizures.

This chain links TRBV5-1 with TRBJ1-6, with D possibly being TRBD1 (5 bases). With 0 bases removed from V and 7 bases from J, the gap between germline ends came to 14 bases. The CDR3 sequence is 16 residues long. Germline-derived CDR1 and CDR2 are SGHRS and YFSETQ. The DNA of the CDR3 is TGCGCCAGCAGCTTGGTTACGGGGCGATGGAATTCACCCCTCCACTTT. As protein: CASSLVTGRWNSPLHF.

The gene calls are TRBV19 and TRBJ1-5; D is perhaps TRBD1 (6 bases). From germline, CDR1 is LNHDA and CDR2 SQIVND (reference sequence). CDR3 size: 16 residues. Deletions cut 3 bases from V and 5 bases from J, with 17 bases between. The CDR3, as DNA: TGTGCCAGTAGTATGTCGGGGGCCTGGGGTTATCAGCCCCAGCATTTT. Protein sequence: CASSMSGAWGYQPQHF.

V and J are TRBV11-3 and TRBJ2-5; no clear D. The CDR3 loop spans 15 amino acids. Germline CDR1 is SGHNT and CDR2 is YENEEA. Trimming removed 4 bases from V and 5 bases from J, with 17 bases in between. The CDR3 here is CASSWAHQAPETQYF. DNA of the CDR3: TGTGCCAGCAGCTGGGCCCATCAGGCTCCGGAGACCCAGTACTTC.

The chain is built from TRBV6-2 or TRBV6-3 and TRBJ2-7, with unresolved D. This CDR3 region has 14 residues. Trimming took off 5 bases at V and 4 bases at J, with 15 bases between the two ends. Germline V CDR1 and CDR2: MNHEY, SVGEGT. The CDR3 sequence: CASSPVPQNYEQYF. CDR3 DNA sequence: TGTGCCAGCAGTCCCGTACCTCAAAATTACGAGCAGTACTTC.

The chain couples TRBV7-8 to TRBJ2-5, with D possibly matching TRBD2 (5 bases). Trimming stripped 6 bases from V and 7 bases from J, with 24 bases between. The CDR3 contains 16 residues. The germline V gene encodes CDR1 SGHVS and CDR2 FQNEAQ. CDR3 in amino acids: CASRPTLRAGSVTQYF. CDR3 DNA: TGTGCCAGCAGACCTACCCTACGCGCGGGTTCAGTGACCCAGTACTTC.

This clone is a singleton in its sample. The rearrangement links TRBV6-2 or TRBV6-3 to TRBJ2-1; TRBD2 agrees at 8 bases. The CDR3 runs to 15 residues. From germline, CDR1 is MNHEY and CDR2 SVGEGT. The V segment lost 5 bases and the J segment 5 bases; nucleotides outside the gene matches: 8. The CDR3 here is CASSPRTSTNNEQFF. The CDR3 DNA follows: TGTGCCAGCAGTCCCCGGACTAGCACGAACAATGAGCAGTTCTTC.

CDR3 protein: CASSRKGNEQFF. The CDR3 DNA is TGTGCCAGCAGCCGCAAAGGCAATGAGCAGTTCTTC. V gene TRBV11-2 combines with J gene TRBJ2-1; D call uncertain. Germline assignment: CDR1 SGHAT and CDR2 FQNNGV. The V and J ends lost 5 bases and 6 bases respectively, with 8 bases between them. This CDR3 contains 12 residues.

The chain has TRBV11-2 and TRBJ2-7; tentatively, D is TRBD1 (5 bases). Trimming took off 1 base at V and 0 bases at J, with 13 bases between the two ends. Germline V lookup: CDR1 SGHAT, CDR2 FQNNGV. The CDR3 runs to 16 residues. CDR3 in DNA: TGTGCCAGCAGCTTAGTGGTAGGGGTCGACTCCTACGAGCAGTACTTC. Translation: CASSLVVGVDSYEQYF. The variable domain in full, with the rest retrieved from reference TRBV11-2 and TRBJ2-7, is EAGVAQSPRYKIIEKRQSVAFWCNPISGHATLYWYQQILGQGPKLLIQFQNNGVVDDSQLPKDRFSAERLKGVDSTLKIQPAKLEDSAVYLCASSLVVGVDSYEQYFGPGTRLTVT.

V is TRBV12-5 and J is TRBJ2-7; 10 bases line up with TRBD2. The CDR3 totals 16 residues. V trimming: 7 bases; J trimming: 2 bases; junction bases outside the gene matches: 11. Germline V gives CDR1 LGHNT, CDR2 FRNRAP. CDR3 sequence reads: CASAPSPSGSPYEQYF. The DNA for the CDR3 is TGTGCTAGTGCCCCCTCCCCTAGCGGGAGCCCCTACGAGCAGTACTTC. Full variable domain (missing parts from reference TRBV12-5 and TRBJ2-7): DARVTQTPRHKVTEMGQEVTMRCQPILGHNTVFWYRQTMMQGLELLAYFRNRAPLDDSGMPKDRFSAEMPDATLATLKIQPSEPRDSAVYFCASAPSPSGSPYEQYFGPGTRLTVT.

CDR3 residues: CASSLLGETQYF. The CDR3 region has the DNA TGTGCCAGCAGCTTATTGGGGGAGACCCAGTACTTC. The chain links TRBV11-2 to TRBJ2-5; no reliable D call. Trimming stripped 2 bases from V and 5 bases from J, with 6 bases between. The CDR3 totals 12 residues. Germline loops: CDR1 SGHAT, CDR2 FQNNGV.

This clone was recorded only once. The V call is TRBV30, the J call TRBJ1-2, with a tentative D call TRBD1 (5 bases). Per the germline V gene, CDR1 is GTSNPN and CDR2 is SVGIG (reference sequence). The CDR3 consists of 12 residues. V was pared by 2 bases and J by 2 bases, with 6 bases between. CDR3 nucleotides: TGTGCCTGGAGTCGGGACAACTATGGCTACACCTTC. Translation gives CAWSRDNYGYTF.

This chain connects TRBV9 to TRBJ1-6, with a possible D match to TRBD1 (5 bases). The CDR3 runs 13 residues. Germline V gene data show CDR1 as SGDLS and CDR2 as YYNGEE. Deletions cut 0 bases from V and 10 bases from J, with 8 bases between. The DNA of the CDR3 is TGTGCCAGCAGCGTAGTCAGGGACTCACCCCTCCACTTT. It is translated as CASSVVRDSPLHF. The whole variable domain, remainder taken from reference TRBV9 and TRBJ1-6, is DSGVTQTPKHLITATGQRVTLRCSPRSGDLSVYWYQQSLDQGLQFLIQYYNGEERAKGNILERFSAQQFPDLHSELNLSSLELGDSALYFCASSVVRDSPLHFGNGTRLTVT.

This clone was counted between two and nine times. V gene TRBV24-1 combines with J gene TRBJ1-3; D gene uncertain. V gave up 1 base and J gave up 2 bases, with 8 bases separating them. Germline CDR1 is KGHDR and CDR2 is SFDVKD. The CDR3 length is 15 residues. This CDR3 reads CATSDFPGPGNTIYF. The CDR3 nucleotides are TGTGCCACCAGTGATTTCCCAGGACCTGGAAACACCATATATTTT.

The rearrangement uses TRBV14 and TRBJ2-1, with 7 bases matching TRBD1. V gave up 3 bases and J gave up 4 bases; unmatched junction bases: 6. The CDR3 runs 15 residues. The V gene's germline CDR1 is SGHDN and CDR2 FVKESK. CDR3 residues: CASSQGWTGYNEQFF. The CDR3 DNA reads as TGTGCCAGCAGCCAGGGTTGGACAGGATACAATGAGCAGTTCTTC.

This sequence joins TRBV10-3 and TRBJ1-2; no firm D call. This CDR3 has 13 amino acids. Germline CDR1 and CDR2: ENHRY and SYGVKD. V was trimmed by 3 bases and J by 4 bases, leaving 9 bases between them. This CDR3 is CAISDGEIYGYTF. The CDR3 nucleotides read TGTGCCATCAGTGATGGAGAGATCTATGGCTACACCTTC.

The rearrangement links TRBV30 to TRBJ2-7; perhaps TRBD1 as D (6 bases). V dropped 5 bases and J dropped 7 bases, with 21 bases sitting between them. Germline values: CDR1 GTSNPN, CDR2 SVGIG (reference sequence). This CDR3 contains 14 residues. CDR3 region: CAWFTQGRFGEQYF. In DNA, the CDR3 is TGTGCCTGGTTCACCCAGGGGCGCTTCGGGGAGCAGTACTTC.

V usage is TRBV9 and J usage is TRBJ2-3; D not certain. CDR1 and CDR2 from the germline V gene are SGDLS and YYNGEE. The CDR3 is made up of 14 amino acids. Trimming shortened V by 3 bases and J by 2 bases, and 10 bases separated the two germline ends. CDR3 amino acids: CASSDRTFTDTQYF. The CDR3 bases are TGTGCCAGCAGCGACAGAACCTTCACAGATACGCAGTATTTT. The full variable domain, its missing parts supplied by reference TRBV9 and TRBJ2-3, is DSGVTQTPKHLITATGQRVTLRCSPRSGDLSVYWYQQSLDQGLQFLIQYYNGEERAKGNILERFSAQQFPDLHSELNLSSLELGDSALYFCASSDRTFTDTQYFGPGTRLTVL.

The V gene is TRBV5-8, the J gene TRBJ1-4; TRBD1 aligns across 8 bases. Trimming at V came to 2 bases and at J to 6 bases, leaving 3 bases not matched to a gene. The germline gives CDR1 SGHTS, CDR2 YDEGEE. This CDR3 comprises 14 residues. The CDR3 spells CASSLGQGYEKLFF. DNA for the CDR3: TGTGCCAGCAGCTTAGGACAGGGATATGAAAAACTGTTTTTT.

This chain joins TRBV7-9 and TRBJ2-7, with 11 bases identical to TRBD1. The V gene end was trimmed by 4 bases and the J gene end by 3 bases; junction bases not matched to a gene: 2. This CDR3 is 14 amino acids long. In germline, CDR1 is SEHNR, CDR2 FQNEAQ (reference sequence). CDR3 loop: CASSSDRGRYEQYF. In DNA form, the CDR3 reads TGTGCCAGCAGCTCGGACAGGGGGCGCTACGAGCAGTACTTC. The whole variable domain, remainder taken from reference TRBV7-9 and TRBJ2-7, is DTGVSQNPRHKITKRGQNVTFRCDPISEHNRLYWYRQTLGQGPEFLTYFQNEAQLEKSRLLSDRFSAERPKGSFSTLEIQRTEQGDSAMYLCASSSDRGRYEQYFGPGTRLTVT.

The chain recombines TRBV14 with TRBJ2-1; 13 bases are a match to TRBD2. Germline CDR1 is SGHDN and CDR2 is FVKESK. Germline trimming cut 1 base from V and 4 bases from J; bases unmatched to any gene: 4. The CDR3 loop spans 17 amino acids. The CDR3 sequence: CASSQGTSGRWYNEQFF. In DNA, the CDR3 is TGTGCCAGCAGCCAAGGGACTAGCGGGAGATGGTACAATGAGCAGTTCTTC.

V and J are TRBV28 and TRBJ1-1; D is ambiguous. The CDR3 is made up of 13 amino acids. The germline gives CDR1 MDHEN, CDR2 SYDVKM. V was pared by 7 bases and J by 4 bases, with 13 bases between. CDR3 sequence (DNA): TGTGCCAGCACCCATTCTAGGTTCACTGAAGCTTTCTTT. It specifies CASTHSRFTEAFF.

DNA of the CDR3: TGTGCCAGCAGAGTTAATGGACTAGCGGGGGTGAACACCGGGGAGCTGTTTTTT. Translation gives CASRVNGLAGVNTGELFF. The chain is built from TRBV27 and TRBJ2-2, with 13 bases fitting TRBD2. Germline V lookup: CDR1 MNHEY, CDR2 SMNVEV (reference sequence). This CDR3 contains 18 residues. V lost 6 bases to trimming and J lost 1 base; unmatched junction nucleotides: 8.

The rearrangement uses TRBV7-9 and TRBJ2-7, with 9 bases aligning to TRBD1. Germline CDR1 reads SEHNR; CDR2 reads FQNEAQ (reference sequence). CDR3 length: 14 amino acids. V lost 5 bases, J lost 3 bases, and 5 bases stayed unmatched. The CDR3 here is CASSRDRDVYEQYF. The CDR3 region has the DNA TGTGCCAGCAGCCGGGACAGGGACGTCTACGAGCAGTACTTC.

Regarding this clone: The sample contains more than one DNA sequence encoding this CDR3. The chain joins TRBV4-1 to TRBJ1-1; 10 bases line up with TRBD1. With 3 bases clipped from V and 4 bases from J, the junction kept 5 bases outside the gene matches. Germline CDR1 is MGHRA and CDR2 is YSYEKL. This CDR3 comprises 15 residues. CDR3 amino acids: CASSHLGQGGTEAFF. CDR3 nucleotides: TGCGCCAGCAGCCACCTCGGACAGGGGGGCACTGAAGCTTTCTTT.

The chain couples TRBV5-6 to TRBJ2-1; 8 bases are shared with TRBD1. V trimming: 0 bases; J trimming: 9 bases; junction bases outside the gene matches: 5. This CDR3 has 14 amino acids. Germline CDR1 SGHDT, CDR2 YYEEEE. The DNA for the CDR3 is TGTGCCAGCAGCTTGGTTTCAGGGGGCGGTGAGCAGTTCTTC. As protein: CASSLVSGGGEQFF.

The gene calls are TRBV5-1 and TRBJ2-3, with D possibly TRBD2 on 5 matching bases. CDR1 and CDR2 from the germline V gene are SGHRS and YFSETQ. The CDR3 runs 14 residues. V gave up 0 bases and J gave up 2 bases, with 7 bases separating them. CDR3 residues: CASSLGADTDTQYF. Here the CDR3 DNA reads TGCGCCAGCAGCTTGGGAGCGGACACAGATACGCAGTATTTT.

The chain joins TRBV13 to TRBJ2-7; D is tentatively TRBD1 or TRBD2 (5 bases each). The CDR3 is 15 residues long. The V gene lost 0 bases and the J gene lost 4 bases, with 13 bases spanning the gap. Germline V gene lookup returns CDR1 PRHDT and CDR2 FYEKMQ (reference sequence). This CDR3 is CASSLGSGRGYEQYF. CDR3 in DNA: TGTGCCAGCAGCTTAGGATCAGGGCGCGGGTACGAGCAGTACTTC.

The chain joins TRBV6-6 to TRBJ1-1; 9 bases agree with TRBD1. V was pared by 6 bases and J by 4 bases, with 9 bases of the junction left unmatched. Looked up from germline, CDR1 is MNHNY and CDR2 is SVGAGI (reference sequence). The CDR3 extends over 15 amino acids. CDR3 amino acids: CASSRTGGLGTEAFF. As DNA, the CDR3 is TGTGCCAGCAGCCGTACAGGGGGCTTGGGCACTGAAGCTTTCTTT.

The chain couples TRBV13 to TRBJ2-1, with D possibly TRBD2 on 5 matching bases. The CDR3 loop spans 17 amino acids. The ends were cut back, 10 bases at V and 8 bases at J, with 30 bases in the middle. The V gene's germline CDR1 is PRHDT and CDR2 FYEKMQ (reference sequence). The CDR3 nucleotides are TGTGCCATCCGGAAACCCCCTTCGAGGGCGCTAGAGGATGAGCAGTTCTTC. This gives the protein CAIRKPPSRALEDEQFF.

About this clone: Other DNA sequences in the sample encode the same CDR3. The chain couples TRBV5-1 to TRBJ2-1; D gene ambiguous. CDR3 size: 12 residues. Germline-derived CDR1 and CDR2 are SGHRS and YFSETQ. Trimming left V 2 bases short and J 7 bases short, with 7 bases between. The CDR3 sequence: CASSLSRNEQFF. The DNA of the CDR3 is TGCGCCAGCAGCTTATCCCGGAATGAGCAGTTCTTC.

The chain has TRBV29-1 and TRBJ1-2, with 9 bases matching TRBD1. J was trimmed by 5 bases and V by 6 bases; bases with no gene match: 10. Germline V CDR1 and CDR2: SQVTM, ANQGSEA. The CDR3 totals 14 residues. CDR3 sequence reads: CSVATGTGNYGYTF. CDR3 nucleotides: TGCAGCGTGGCCACCGGGACAGGGAATTATGGCTACACCTTC.